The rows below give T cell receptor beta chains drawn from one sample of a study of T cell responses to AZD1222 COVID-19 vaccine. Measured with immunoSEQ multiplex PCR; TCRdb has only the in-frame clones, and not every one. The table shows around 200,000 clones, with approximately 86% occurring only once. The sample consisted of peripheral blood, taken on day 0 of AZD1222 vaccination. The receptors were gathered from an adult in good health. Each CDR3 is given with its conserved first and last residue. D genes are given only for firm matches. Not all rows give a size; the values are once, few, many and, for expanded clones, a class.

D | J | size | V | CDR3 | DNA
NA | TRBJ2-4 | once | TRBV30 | CAWSVPGSKNIQYF | TGTGCCTGGAGTGTACCCGGGTCCAAAAACATTCAGTACTTC
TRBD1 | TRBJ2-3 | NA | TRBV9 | CASSVAKTGGDTQYF | TGTGCCAGCAGCGTAGCTAAGACAGGGGGAGATACGCAGTATTTT
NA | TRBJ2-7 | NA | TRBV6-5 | CASSYSISREYEQYF | TGTGCCAGCAGTTACTCTATCTCAAGGGAATACGAGCAGTACTTC
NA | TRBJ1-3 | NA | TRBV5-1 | CASSPPSGNTIYF | TGCGCCAGCAGCCCCCCCTCTGGAAACACCATATATTTT
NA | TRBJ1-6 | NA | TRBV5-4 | CASQAREWNSPLHF | TGTGCCTCCCAGGCAAGGGAGTGGAATTCACCCCTCCACTTT
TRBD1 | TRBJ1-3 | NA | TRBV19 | CASSITTGYSGNTIYF | TGTGCCAGTAGTATAACGACAGGGTACTCTGGAAACACCATATATTTT
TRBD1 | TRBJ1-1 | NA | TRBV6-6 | CASRGQEIMNTEAFF | TGTGCCAGCAGGGGACAGGAAATTATGAACACTGAAGCTTTCTTT
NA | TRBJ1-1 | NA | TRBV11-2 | CASSLEPGSRAFF | TGTGCCAGCAGCTTAGAGCCCGGGAGTAGGGCTTTCTTT
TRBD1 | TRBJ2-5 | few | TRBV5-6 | CASSSMTGGGYQETQYF | TGTGCCAGCAGCTCGATGACAGGGGGAGGGTACCAAGAGACCCAGTACTTC
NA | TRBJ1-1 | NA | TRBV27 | CASSLRFLNTEAFF | TGTGCCAGCAGTTTAAGGTTCTTGAACACTGAAGCTTTCTTT
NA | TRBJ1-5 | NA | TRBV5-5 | CASSSEGPISNQPQHF | TGTGCCAGCAGCTCCGAAGGACCAATTAGCAATCAGCCCCAGCATTTT
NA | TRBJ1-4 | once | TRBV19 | CASSIDGRSATNEKLFF | TGTGCCAGTAGTATAGATGGGAGGTCGGCAACTAATGAAAAACTGTTTTTT
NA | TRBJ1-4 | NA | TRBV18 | CASSRPTGAGEKLFF | TGTGCCAGCTCCCGACCCACGGGGGCCGGTGAAAAACTGTTTTTT
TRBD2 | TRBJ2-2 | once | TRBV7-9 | CASRSTSGANTGELFF | TGTGCCAGCAGGTCGACTAGCGGGGCGAACACCGGGGAGCTGTTTTTT
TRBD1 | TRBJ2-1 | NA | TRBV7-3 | CASSPGQGGSYNEQFF | TGTGCCAGCAGCCCTGGACAGGGTGGCTCCTACAATGAGCAGTTCTTC
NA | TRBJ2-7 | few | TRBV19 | CASSMGRGAPYEQYF | TGTGCCAGTAGTATGGGTAGGGGAGCCCCCTACGAGCAGTACTTC
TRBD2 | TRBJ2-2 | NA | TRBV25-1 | CASSPPRTSGRRSGELFF | TGTGCCAGCAGCCCCCCGCGGACTAGCGGGAGGAGGAGCGGGGAGCTGTTTTTT
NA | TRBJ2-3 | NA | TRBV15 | CATSSPGMDSFYTQYF | TGTGCCACCAGCAGCCCTGGAATGGACTCCTTTTATACGCAGTATTTT
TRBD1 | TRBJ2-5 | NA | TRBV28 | CASSDTGGEETQYF | TGTGCCAGCAGTGATACAGGGGGCGAAGAGACCCAGTACTTC
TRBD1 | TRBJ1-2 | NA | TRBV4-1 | CASSRTGVGGYTF | TGCGCCAGCAGCCGAACAGGGGTGGGTGGCTACACCTTC
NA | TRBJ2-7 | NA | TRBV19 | CASSISAFAGSAYEQYF | TGTGCCAGTAGTATCTCGGCTTTCGCGGGGTCGGCCTACGAGCAGTACTTC
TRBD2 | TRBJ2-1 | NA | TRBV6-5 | CASSRPTSGGNEQFF | TGTGCCAGCAGTCGCCCAACTAGCGGGGGAAATGAGCAGTTCTTC
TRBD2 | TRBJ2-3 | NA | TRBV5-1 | CASHMGGTDTQYF | TGCGCCAGCCATATGGGGGGGACAGATACGCAGTATTTT
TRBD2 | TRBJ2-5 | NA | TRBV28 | CASSAGGAETQYF | TGTGCCAGCAGTGCCGGGGGGGCCGAGACCCAGTACTTC
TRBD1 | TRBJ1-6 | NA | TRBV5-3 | CARSAGTGTNSPLHF | TGTGCCAGAAGCGCCGGGACAGGGACAAATTCACCCCTCCACTTT
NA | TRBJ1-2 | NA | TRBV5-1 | CASSLEAGHYGYTF | TGCGCCAGCAGCTTGGAGGCGGGGCACTATGGCTACACCTTC
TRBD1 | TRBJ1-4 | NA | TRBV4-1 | CASSPPGQEYEKLFF | TGCGCCAGCAGCCCCCCGGGACAGGAGTATGAAAAACTGTTTTTT
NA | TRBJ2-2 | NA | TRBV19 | CAISGGMSNGELFF | TGTGCCATCAGTGGGGGGATGAGTAACGGGGAGCTGTTTTTT
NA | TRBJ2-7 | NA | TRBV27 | CASTPHSSYEQYF | TGTGCCAGCACCCCTCACTCTTCCTACGAGCAGTACTTC
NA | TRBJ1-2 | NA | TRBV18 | CASSPPMGGLRGYTF | TGTGCCAGCTCACCACCGATGGGCGGACTGCGGGGCTACACCTTC
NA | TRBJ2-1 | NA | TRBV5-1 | CASSVQAYNEQFF | TGCGCCAGCAGCGTCCAGGCTTACAATGAGCAGTTCTTC
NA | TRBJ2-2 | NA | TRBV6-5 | CASSFPTRGTGELFF | TGTGCCAGCAGTTTCCCCACCCGGGGCACCGGGGAGCTGTTTTTT
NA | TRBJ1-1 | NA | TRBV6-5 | CASSYTTRANTEAFF | TGTGCCAGCAGTTACACGACACGGGCGAACACTGAAGCTTTCTTT
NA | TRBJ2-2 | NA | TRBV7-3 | CASSLGRMNTGELFF | TGTGCCAGCAGCTTGGGACGGATGAACACCGGGGAGCTGTTTTTT
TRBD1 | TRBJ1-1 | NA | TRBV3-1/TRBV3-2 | CASSQPGGTEAFF | TGTGCCAGCAGCCAGCCAGGGGGCACTGAAGCTTTCTTT
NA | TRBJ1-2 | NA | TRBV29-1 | CSVEVRGGFYGYTF | TGCAGCGTTGAAGTCCGGGGGGGTTTCTATGGCTACACCTTC
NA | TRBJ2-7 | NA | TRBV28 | CASSLLGDAWANEQYF | TGTGCCAGCAGCCTCTTGGGGGACGCTTGGGCTAACGAGCAGTACTTC
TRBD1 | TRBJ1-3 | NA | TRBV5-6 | CASSTTGVSGNTIYF | TGTGCCAGCAGCACGACAGGGGTCAGTGGAAACACCATATATTTT
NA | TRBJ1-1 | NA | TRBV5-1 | CASTIAGSGSEAFF | TGCGCCAGCACCATTGCTGGCTCTGGGTCTGAAGCTTTCTTT
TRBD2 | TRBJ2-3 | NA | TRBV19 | CASSPPGLAGGETQYF | TGTGCCAGTAGTCCTCCAGGACTAGCGGGGGGGGAAACGCAGTATTTT
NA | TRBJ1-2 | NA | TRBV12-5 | CASGPERGQPYGYTF | TGTGCTAGTGGTCCAGAGCGAGGACAGCCTTATGGCTACACCTTC